These 8 T cell receptor beta chains came from one sample sequenced in a study of T cells in Graves' hyperthyroidism and ophthalmopathy. Using RNA transcripts as the source, TCR beta CDR3 regions were amplified. HTBI primers were used for first-round RT-PCR of the TCR CDR3. TCRdb analysed the multiplex PCR reads with MiXCR anew, one entry per CDR3 protein. The sample yields roughly 290,000 distinct CDR3 sequences, about an eighth seen once. The sample was blood. The receptor set was obtained from a woman between 25 and 40 years old with Graves' hyperthyroidism that later progressed to Graves' ophthalmopathy.

In this sample, this clonotype turned up many times. V and J are TRBV5-8 and TRBJ2-7, with D unclear. Trimming took 6 bases from V and 5 from J, leaving 6 bases between them. Germline assignment: CDR1 SGHTS and CDR2 YDEGEE. The CDR3 covers 10 residues. This CDR3 reads CASNPHEQYF. Here the CDR3 DNA reads TGTGCCAGCAACCCCCACGAGCAGTACTTC. The whole variable domain, filled in from reference TRBV5-8 and TRBJ2-7, reads EAGVTQSPTHLIKTRGQQATLRCSPISGHTSVYWYQQALGLGLQFLLWYDEGEERNRGNFPPRFSGRQFPNYSSELNVNALELEDSALYLCASNPHEQYFGPGTRLTVT.

The sample holds a few counts of this clonotype. The chain is built from TRBV6-1 and TRBJ2-7, with 7 bases aligning to TRBD2. Trimming took 6 bases from V and 1 from J; bases not matched to a gene: 3. This CDR3 is 13 amino acids long. The germline CDR1 and CDR2 sequences are MNHNS and SASEGT. In nucleotides, the CDR3 is TGTGCCAGCAGGGCGGGAGTATCCTACGAGCAGTACTTC. Translating it yields CASRAGVSYEQYF.

The rearrangement links TRBV6-2 or TRBV6-3 to TRBJ2-3; no firm D call. The V end lost 8 bases, the J end lost 6 bases, and 9 bases lay between the germline ends. This CDR3 is built from 11 residues. In germline, CDR1 is MNHEY, CDR2 SVGEGT. CDR3 DNA: TGTGCCAGCCAACTTGCCGATACGCAGTATTTT. It translates to CASQLADTQYF.

CDR3 in amino acids: CASSPNAVDTQYF. The CDR3, as DNA: TGTGCCAGCTCACCAAACGCGGTAGATACGCAGTATTTT. V usage is TRBV18 and J usage is TRBJ2-3; D unclear. CDR3 length: 13 residues. The germline V and J ends were trimmed by 2 bases and 5 bases, with 8 bases remaining between them. CDR1 and CDR2 from the germline V gene are KGHSH and LQKENI.

This clonotype was seen at least ten times. V usage is TRBV2 and J usage is TRBJ2-2, with 11 bases matching TRBD2. The V segment lost 3 bases and the J segment 5 bases; nucleotides outside the gene matches: 20. The germline gives CDR1 SNHLY, CDR2 FYNNEI. This CDR3 has 21 residues. This chain's CDR3 is CASSDFRGHATSGSGTGELFF. CDR3 bases: TGTGCCAGCAGTGATTTTCGCGGACACGCCACTAGCGGGAGCGGGACCGGGGAGCTGTTTTTT. Supplemented by reference TRBV2 and TRBJ2-2, the full variable domain reads EPEVTQTPSHQVTQMGQEVILRCVPISNHLYFYWYRQILGQKVEFLVSFYNNEISEKSEIFDDQFSVERPDGSNFTLKIRSTKLEDSAMYFCASSDFRGHATSGSGTGELFFGEGSRLTVL.

This clonotype was detected many times. The V call is TRBV11-2, the J call TRBJ1-4; perhaps TRBD1 as D (5 bases). Germline V lookup: CDR1 SGHAT, CDR2 FQNNGV. Deletions cut 3 bases from V and 8 bases from J, with 16 bases between. The CDR3 has 15 amino acids. CDR3 sequence: CASSLSGGIGEKLFF. The DNA of the CDR3 is TGTGCCAGCAGCTTGTCCGGGGGGATTGGGGAAAAACTGTTTTTT.

This clonotype was seen ten or more times. The chain has TRBV12-3 or TRBV12-4 and TRBJ1-2, with TRBD1 identical over 9 bases. The CDR3 is 15 amino acids. The junction had 12 bases not matched to a gene; V was cut back by 6 bases and J by 7 bases. The CDR3 loop reads CASRSAGQGSIGYTF. Here the CDR3 DNA reads TGTGCCAGCAGGTCAGCGGGACAGGGAAGTATTGGCTACACCTTC.

This clonotype was seen many times. This chain joins TRBV7-2 and TRBJ2-7; D is ambiguous. This CDR3 region has 12 residues. V lost 5 bases and J lost 6, with 11 bases in between. Germline V gene lookup returns CDR1 SGHTA and CDR2 FQGNSA. The DNA of the CDR3 is TGTGCCAGCAGCCCCCAGGCAGGCGAGCAGTACTTC. It encodes CASSPQAGEQYF.